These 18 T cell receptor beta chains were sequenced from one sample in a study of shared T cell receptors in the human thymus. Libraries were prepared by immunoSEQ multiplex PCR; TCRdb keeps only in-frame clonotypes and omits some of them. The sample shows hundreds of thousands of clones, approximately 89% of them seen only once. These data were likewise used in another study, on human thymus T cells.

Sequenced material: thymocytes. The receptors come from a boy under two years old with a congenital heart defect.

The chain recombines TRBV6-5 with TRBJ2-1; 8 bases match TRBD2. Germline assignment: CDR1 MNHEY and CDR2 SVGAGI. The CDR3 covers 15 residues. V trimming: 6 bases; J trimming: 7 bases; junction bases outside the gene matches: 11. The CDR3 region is CASRNLPSGLNEQFF. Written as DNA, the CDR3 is TGTGCCAGCAGGAACCTTCCTAGCGGGTTAAATGAGCAGTTCTTC.

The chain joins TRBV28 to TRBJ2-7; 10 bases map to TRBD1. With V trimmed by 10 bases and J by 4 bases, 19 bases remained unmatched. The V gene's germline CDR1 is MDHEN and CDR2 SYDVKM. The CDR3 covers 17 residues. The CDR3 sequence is CATRSPAWTGGFYEQYF. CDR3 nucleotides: TGTGCCACCAGATCCCCCGCGTGGACAGGGGGATTTTACGAGCAGTACTTC.

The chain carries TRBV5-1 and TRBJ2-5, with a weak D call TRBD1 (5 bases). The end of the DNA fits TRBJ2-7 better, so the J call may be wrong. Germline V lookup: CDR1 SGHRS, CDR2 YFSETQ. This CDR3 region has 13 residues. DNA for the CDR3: TGCGCCAGCAGCTTGGCCTGGGGCCACGAGCAGTACTTC. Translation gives CASSLAWGHEQYF.

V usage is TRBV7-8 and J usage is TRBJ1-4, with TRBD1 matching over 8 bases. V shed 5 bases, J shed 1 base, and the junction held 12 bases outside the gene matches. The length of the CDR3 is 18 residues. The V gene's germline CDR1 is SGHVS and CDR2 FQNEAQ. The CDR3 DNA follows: TGTGCCAGCAGCGATTATGAGGACAGGGAACAAACTAATGAAAAACTGTTTTTT. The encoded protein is CASSDYEDREQTNEKLFF. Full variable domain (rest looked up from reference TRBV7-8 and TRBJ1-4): GAGVSQSPRYKVAKRGQDVALRCDPISGHVSLFWYQQALGQGPEFLTYFQNEAQLDKSGLPSDRFFAERPEGSVSTLKIQRTQQEDSAVYLCASSDYEDREQTNEKLFFGSGTQLSVL.

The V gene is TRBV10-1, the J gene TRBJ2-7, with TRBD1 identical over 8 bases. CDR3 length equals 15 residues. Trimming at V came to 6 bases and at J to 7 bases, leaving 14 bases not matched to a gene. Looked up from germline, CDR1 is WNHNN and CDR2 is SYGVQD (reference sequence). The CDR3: CASSQWDRPIGEQYF. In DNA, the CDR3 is TGCGCCAGCAGCCAATGGGACAGGCCCATTGGGGAGCAGTACTTC.

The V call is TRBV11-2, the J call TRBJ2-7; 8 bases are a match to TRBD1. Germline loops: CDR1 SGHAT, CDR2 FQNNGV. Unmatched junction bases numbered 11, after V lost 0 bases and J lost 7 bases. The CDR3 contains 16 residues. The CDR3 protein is CASSLEQSTGVGEQYF. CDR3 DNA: TGTGCCAGCAGCTTAGAGCAGTCGACAGGGGTGGGGGAGCAGTACTTC. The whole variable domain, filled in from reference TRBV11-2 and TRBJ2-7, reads EAGVAQSPRYKIIEKRQSVAFWCNPISGHATLYWYQQILGQGPKLLIQFQNNGVVDDSQLPKDRFSAERLKGVDSTLKIQPAKLEDSAVYLCASSLEQSTGVGEQYFGPGTRLTVT.

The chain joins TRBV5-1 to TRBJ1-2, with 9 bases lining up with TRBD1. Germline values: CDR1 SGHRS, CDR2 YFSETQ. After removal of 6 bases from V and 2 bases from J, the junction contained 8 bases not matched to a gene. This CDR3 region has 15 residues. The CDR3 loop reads CASNYGQGYNYGYTF. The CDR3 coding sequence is TGCGCCAGCAACTACGGACAGGGGTACAACTATGGCTACACCTTC.

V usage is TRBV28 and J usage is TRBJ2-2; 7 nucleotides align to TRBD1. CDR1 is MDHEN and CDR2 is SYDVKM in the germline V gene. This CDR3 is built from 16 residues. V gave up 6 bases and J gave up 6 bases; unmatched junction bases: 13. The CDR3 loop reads CASSPTGVLGAGELFF. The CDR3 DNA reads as TGTGCCAGCAGCCCTACAGGGGTGTTGGGCGCCGGGGAGCTGTTTTTT. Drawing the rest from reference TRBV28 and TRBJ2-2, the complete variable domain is DVKVTQSSRYLVKRTGEKVFLECVQDMDHENMFWYRQDPGLGLRLIYFSYDVKMKEKGDIPEGYSVSREKKERFSLILESASTNQTSMYLCASSPTGVLGAGELFFGEGSRLTVL.

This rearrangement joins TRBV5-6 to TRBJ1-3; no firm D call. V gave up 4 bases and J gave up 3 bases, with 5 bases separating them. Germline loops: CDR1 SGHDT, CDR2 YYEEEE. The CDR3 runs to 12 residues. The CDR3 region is CASSLFGNTIYF. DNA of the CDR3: TGTGCCAGCAGCCTATTTGGAAACACCATATATTTT.

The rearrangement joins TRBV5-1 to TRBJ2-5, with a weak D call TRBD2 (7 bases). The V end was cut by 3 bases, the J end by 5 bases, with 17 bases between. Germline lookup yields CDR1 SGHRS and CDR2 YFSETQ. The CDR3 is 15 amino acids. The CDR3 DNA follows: TGCGCCAGCAGCTCCACAGGGAGGGGAGGCGAGACCCAGTACTTC. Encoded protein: CASSSTGRGGETQYF.

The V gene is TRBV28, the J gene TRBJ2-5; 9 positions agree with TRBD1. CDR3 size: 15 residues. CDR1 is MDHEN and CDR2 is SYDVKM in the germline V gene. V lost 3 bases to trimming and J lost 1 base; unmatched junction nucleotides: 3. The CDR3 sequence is CASSFGTGTQETQYF. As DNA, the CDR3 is TGTGCCAGCAGTTTCGGGACAGGGACCCAAGAGACCCAGTACTTC.

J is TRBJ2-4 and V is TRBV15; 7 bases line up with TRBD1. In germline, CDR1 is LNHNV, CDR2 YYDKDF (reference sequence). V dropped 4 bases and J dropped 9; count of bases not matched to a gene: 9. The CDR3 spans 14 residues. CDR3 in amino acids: CATSINRGGGIQYF. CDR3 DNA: TGTGCCACCAGCATTAACAGGGGCGGTGGCATTCAGTACTTC.

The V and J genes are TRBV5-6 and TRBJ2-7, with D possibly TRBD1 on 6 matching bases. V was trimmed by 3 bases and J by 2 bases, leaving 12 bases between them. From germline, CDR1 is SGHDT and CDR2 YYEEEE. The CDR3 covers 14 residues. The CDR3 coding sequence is TGTGCCAGCAGCTCGGATGCAGGGGCCTACGAGCAGTACTTC. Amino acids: CASSSDAGAYEQYF.

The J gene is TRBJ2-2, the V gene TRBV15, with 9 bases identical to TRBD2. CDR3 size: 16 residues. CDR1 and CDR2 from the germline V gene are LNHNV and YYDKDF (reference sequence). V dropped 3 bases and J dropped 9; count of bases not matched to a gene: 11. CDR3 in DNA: TGTGCCACCAGCAGGGACAGCGGGGGGCTTTTAAGGGAGCTGTTTTTT. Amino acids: CATSRDSGGLLRELFF.

The CDR3 spells CASRRIQSSYEQYF. As DNA, the CDR3 is TGTGCCAGCAGACGAATACAGAGCTCCTACGAGCAGTACTTC. The chain recombines TRBV28 with TRBJ2-7, with D unresolved. Germline CDR1 is MDHEN and CDR2 is SYDVKM. Trimming shortened V by 6 bases and J by 0 bases, and 12 bases separated the two germline ends. This CDR3 spans 14 amino acids.

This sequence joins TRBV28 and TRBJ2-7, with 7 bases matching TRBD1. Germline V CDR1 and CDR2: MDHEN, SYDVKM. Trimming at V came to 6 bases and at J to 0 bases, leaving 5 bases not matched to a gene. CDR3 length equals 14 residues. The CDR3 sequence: CASRFRGSSYEQYF. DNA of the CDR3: TGTGCCAGCAGATTCAGGGGGTCCTCCTACGAGCAGTACTTC.

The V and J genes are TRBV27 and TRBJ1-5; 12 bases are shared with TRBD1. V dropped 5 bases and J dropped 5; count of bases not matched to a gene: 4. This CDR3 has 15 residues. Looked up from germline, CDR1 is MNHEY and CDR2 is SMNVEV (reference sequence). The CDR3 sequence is CASSPGTGGDQPQHF. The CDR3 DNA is TGTGCCAGCAGTCCAGGGACAGGGGGCGATCAGCCCCAGCATTTT.

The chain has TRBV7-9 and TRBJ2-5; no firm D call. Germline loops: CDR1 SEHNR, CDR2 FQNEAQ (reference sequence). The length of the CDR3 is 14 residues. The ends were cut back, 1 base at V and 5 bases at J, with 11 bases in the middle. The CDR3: CASSLDKAAETQYF. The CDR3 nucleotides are TGTGCCAGCAGCTTAGATAAGGCGGCGGAGACCCAGTACTTC.